A single sample gave rise to the 20 T cell receptor beta chains below, sequenced in a study of CD8 T cells in Susac syndrome. RNA totalling roughly 0.45 to 1 ug underwent reverse transcription with random hexamers. TCRdb processed the immunoSEQ multiplex PCR reads anew with MiXCR; each CDR3 protein has one entry. Of 65,000 to 90,000 distinct CDR3 sequences in the sample, about 95% were seen once. Sequencing was performed on CD8+ T cells from PBMCs. The source is a human donor with multiple sclerosis.

This clonotype was recorded only once. The chain uses TRBV5-6 and TRBJ2-2; D ambiguous. Germline V gives CDR1 SGHDT, CDR2 YYEEEE. There are 15 residues in the CDR3. With 3 bases removed from V and 0 bases from J, the gap between germline ends came to 9 bases. The CDR3 sequence: CASSSLSPNTGELFF. CDR3 sequence (DNA): TGTGCCAGCAGCTCGCTGAGCCCGAACACCGGGGAGCTGTTTTTT.

The chain has TRBV6-5 and TRBJ2-7; 7 nucleotides agree with TRBD2. Germline CDR1 is MNHEY and CDR2 is SVGAGI. The trim removed 2 bases at V and 3 bases at J, leaving 4 bases unmatched. This CDR3 spans 14 amino acids. This CDR3 is CASSYGPGGYEQYF. The CDR3 nucleotides are TGTGCCAGCAGTTACGGGCCGGGAGGCTACGAGCAGTACTTC.

The genes are TRBV5-1 and TRBJ2-7; D might be TRBD2 (5 bases). Germline CDR1 SGHRS, CDR2 YFSETQ. The CDR3 length is 14 residues. V was cut by 5 bases and J by 3 bases, with 15 bases left in between. DNA of the CDR3: TGCGCCAGCAGTCCGTCCGGGAAGAGCTACGAGCAGTACTTC. Residues: CASSPSGKSYEQYF. The full variable domain, its missing parts supplied by reference TRBV5-1 and TRBJ2-7, is KAGVTQTPRYLIKTRGQQVTLSCSPISGHRSVSWYQQTPGQGLQFLFEYFSETQRNKGNFPGRFSGRQFSNSRSEMNVSTLELGDSALYLCASSPSGKSYEQYFGPGTRLTVT.

V gene TRBV2 combines with J gene TRBJ2-7, with 7 bases aligning to TRBD1. The CDR3 runs to 13 residues. Germline values: CDR1 SNHLY, CDR2 FYNNEI. V lost 6 bases, J lost 4 bases, and 6 bases stayed unmatched. The CDR3 sequence: CASRQGVLYEQYF. CDR3 DNA: TGTGCCAGCAGGCAGGGGGTTTTATACGAGCAGTACTTC. The entire variable domain, with the rest obtained from reference TRBV2 and TRBJ2-7, is as follows: EPEVTQTPSHQVTQMGQEVILRCVPISNHLYFYWYRQILGQKVEFLVSFYNNEISEKSEIFDDQFSVERPDGSNFTLKIRSTKLEDSAMYFCASRQGVLYEQYFGPGTRLTVT.

The chain couples TRBV27 to TRBJ2-7; 7 bases are a match to TRBD1. The length of the CDR3 is 13 residues. CDR1 and CDR2 from the germline V gene are MNHEY and SMNVEV (reference sequence). The trim removed 7 bases at V and 3 bases at J, leaving 6 bases unmatched. Here the CDR3 reads CASTRTGSYEQYF. The CDR3 nucleotides are TGTGCCAGCACAAGGACAGGCAGCTACGAGCAGTACTTC.

V usage is TRBV12-5 and J usage is TRBJ1-3; D remains ambiguous. The CDR3 is 19 residues long. CDR1 is LGHNT and CDR2 is FRNRAP in the germline V gene. V was shortened by 0 bases and J by 0 bases, with 18 bases between the two germline ends. Here the CDR3 reads CASGLVLRERDSSGNTIYF. DNA for the CDR3: TGTGCTAGTGGTTTGGTATTGAGGGAGCGGGATAGCTCTGGAAACACCATATATTTT.

The chain joins TRBV29-1 to TRBJ2-5, with TRBD1 matching 8 bases. J gave up 1 base and V 2 bases, and 3 bases lay outside the gene matches. The CDR3 spans 14 residues. Germline assignment: CDR1 SQVTM and CDR2 ANQGSEA. The DNA of the CDR3 is TGCAGCGTTGAACAGGGGGCATTCCAAGAGACCCAGTACTTC. Its translation is CSVEQGAFQETQYF.

The chain combines TRBV2 with TRBJ1-1; D is possibly TRBD1 (5 bases). In germline, CDR1 is SNHLY, CDR2 FYNNEI. Trimming shortened V by 7 bases and J by 4 bases, and 16 bases separated the two germline ends. The CDR3 has 14 residues. The CDR3 loop reads CASTLGGLSTEAFF. The DNA of the CDR3 is TGTGCCAGCACCCTTGGGGGTCTAAGCACTGAAGCTTTCTTT.

The J gene is TRBJ2-7, the V gene TRBV10-1; perhaps D is TRBD1 or TRBD2 (5 bases each). Germline V lookup: CDR1 WNHNN, CDR2 SYGVQD (reference sequence). V lost 3 bases, J lost 1 base, and 10 bases lay in between. This CDR3 has 14 residues. The CDR3 nucleotides read TGCGCCAGCAGTGATGGGGACGGTTCCTACGAGCAGTACTTC. Translation: CASSDGDGSYEQYF.

The J gene is TRBJ1-1, the V gene TRBV29-1, with D perhaps TRBD1 (5 bases). The CDR3 consists of 13 residues. CDR1 is SQVTM and CDR2 is ANQGSEA in the germline V gene. Trimming cost V 0 bases and J 0 bases, with 5 bases left between them. DNA of the CDR3: TGCAGCGTTGAAGAGGGGCTGAACACTGAAGCTTTCTTT. Its translation is CSVEEGLNTEAFF.

J is TRBJ2-4 and V is TRBV5-1; 8 bases are shared with TRBD2. The CDR3 consists of 17 residues. Germline CDR1 SGHRS, CDR2 YFSETQ. Losses at the gene ends were 0 bases for V and 3 bases for J; bases not matched to a gene: 8. Written as DNA, the CDR3 is TGCGCCAGCAGCTTGGAAGCTGCGGGAGGTGGCAAAAACATTCAGTACTTC. As protein: CASSLEAAGGGKNIQYF.

This clonotype came up a few times. V is TRBV7-3 and J is TRBJ2-7; tentative D call: TRBD2 (5 bases). V was clipped by 2 bases and J by 2 bases, with 7 bases between them. The CDR3 spans 13 residues. Germline V gene sequence: CDR1 SGHTA, CDR2 FQGTGA. CDR3 residues: CASSLSGAYEQYF. CDR3 in DNA: TGTGCCAGCAGCTTATCCGGGGCCTACGAGCAGTACTTC.

The V and J genes are TRBV7-8 and TRBJ2-7; 8 bases fit TRBD1. After removal of 5 bases from V and 5 bases from J, the junction contained 11 bases not matched to a gene. The CDR3 is 15 residues long. Germline assignment: CDR1 SGHVS and CDR2 FQNEAQ. CDR3 sequence reads: CASSPRTGYLNEQYF. In nucleotides, the CDR3 is TGTGCCAGCAGCCCTCGGACAGGGTATCTCAACGAGCAGTACTTC.

The CDR3 sequence: CSASGPIEGKNIQYF. CDR3 DNA: TGCAGTGCTAGCGGTCCCATCGAGGGCAAAAACATTCAGTACTTC. The gene calls are TRBV20-1 and TRBJ2-4, with D perhaps matching TRBD2 (5 bases). CDR3 size: 15 residues. With 3 bases removed from V and 3 bases from J, the gap between germline ends came to 15 bases. Germline CDR1 reads DFQATT; CDR2 reads SNEGSKA (reference sequence).

This chain uses TRBV12-3 or TRBV12-4 with TRBJ1-3; 8 nucleotides agree with TRBD1. The CDR3 has 16 amino acids. Trimming removed 3 bases from V and 3 bases from J; junction bases left unmatched: 7. This CDR3 is CASSFPQGADGNTIYF. Here the CDR3 DNA reads TGTGCCAGCAGTTTCCCGCAGGGGGCGGATGGAAACACCATATATTTT.

The chain employs TRBV25-1 and TRBJ1-2; a possible D gene is TRBD1 (5 bases). The CDR3 is 11 amino acids. Germline V lookup: CDR1 MGHDK, CDR2 SYGVNS. The V end was cut by 8 bases, the J end by 4 bases, with 8 bases between. The CDR3 DNA reads as TGTGCCAGCTGGGACCTCTATGGCTACACCTTC. It codes for CASWDLYGYTF.

This sequence joins TRBV5-1 and TRBJ2-1; D remains ambiguous. The V end lost 0 bases, the J end lost 0 bases, and 7 bases lay between the germline ends. In germline, CDR1 is SGHRS, CDR2 YFSETQ. The CDR3 has 15 amino acids. The CDR3 nucleotides are TGCGCCAGCAGCTTGGATGCGAGCTCCTACAATGAGCAGTTCTTC. Translating it yields CASSLDASSYNEQFF.

This rearrangement joins TRBV9 to TRBJ2-2, with 10 bases that match TRBD1. Germline V gene lookup returns CDR1 SGDLS and CDR2 YYNGEE. V lost 0 bases to trimming and J lost 7 bases; unmatched junction nucleotides: 3. There are 15 residues in the CDR3. CDR3 DNA: TGTGCCAGCAGCGTAGGGGACAGGGGTCGCGGGGAGCTGTTTTTT. It specifies CASSVGDRGRGELFF.

The chain couples TRBV6-6 to TRBJ2-5, with D unresolved. V gave up 8 bases and J gave up 2 bases, with 9 bases separating them. CDR1 MNHNY and CDR2 SVGAGI come from the germline V gene (reference sequence). The CDR3 runs to 12 residues. The CDR3 DNA reads as TGTGCCAGCCATTTTGAGCAAGAGACCCAGTACTTC. It translates to CASHFEQETQYF.

The rearrangement joins TRBV7-9 to TRBJ1-5; the match to TRBD1 covers 7 bases. J was trimmed by 3 bases and V by 4 bases; bases with no gene match: 6. The CDR3 extends over 15 amino acids. In germline, CDR1 is SEHNR, CDR2 FQNEAQ (reference sequence). CDR3 residues: CASSSRDSVNQPQHF. CDR3 DNA sequence: TGTGCCAGCAGCTCCCGGGACAGTGTCAATCAGCCCCAGCATTTT.